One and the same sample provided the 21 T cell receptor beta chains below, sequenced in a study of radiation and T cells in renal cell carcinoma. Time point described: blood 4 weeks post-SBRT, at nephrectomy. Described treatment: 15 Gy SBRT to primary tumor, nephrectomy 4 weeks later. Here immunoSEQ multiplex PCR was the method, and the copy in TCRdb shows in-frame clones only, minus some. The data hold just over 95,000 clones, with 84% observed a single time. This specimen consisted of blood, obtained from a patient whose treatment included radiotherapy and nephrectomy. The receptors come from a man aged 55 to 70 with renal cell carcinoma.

DNA of the CDR3: TGTGCCAGCAGTAAAGGCAACGAGCAGTACTTC. Translated, it gives CASSKGNEQYF. The chain is built from TRBV28 and TRBJ2-7; D is ambiguous. CDR1 is MDHEN, CDR2 SYDVKM, per germline. Trimming stripped 5 bases from V and 5 bases from J, with 7 bases between. The CDR3 runs to 11 residues. The full variable domain, rest sourced from reference TRBV28 and TRBJ2-7, is DVKVTQSSRYLVKRTGEKVFLECVQDMDHENMFWYRQDPGLGLRLIYFSYDVKMKEKGDIPEGYSVSREKKERFSLILESASTNQTSMYLCASSKGNEQYFGPGTRLTVT.

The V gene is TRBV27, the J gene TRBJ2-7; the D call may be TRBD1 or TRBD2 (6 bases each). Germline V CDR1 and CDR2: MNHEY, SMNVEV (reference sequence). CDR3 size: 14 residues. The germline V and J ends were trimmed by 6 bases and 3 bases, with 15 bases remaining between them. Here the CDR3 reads CASSRGGYDYEQYF. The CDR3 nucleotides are TGTGCCAGCAGCAGGGGAGGATACGACTACGAGCAGTACTTC.

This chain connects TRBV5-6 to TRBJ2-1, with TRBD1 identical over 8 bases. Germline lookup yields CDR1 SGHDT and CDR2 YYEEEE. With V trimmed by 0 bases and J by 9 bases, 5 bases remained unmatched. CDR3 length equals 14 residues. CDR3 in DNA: TGTGCCAGCAGCTTGGACAGGGGGGCGAGTGAGCAGTTCTTC. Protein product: CASSLDRGASEQFF.

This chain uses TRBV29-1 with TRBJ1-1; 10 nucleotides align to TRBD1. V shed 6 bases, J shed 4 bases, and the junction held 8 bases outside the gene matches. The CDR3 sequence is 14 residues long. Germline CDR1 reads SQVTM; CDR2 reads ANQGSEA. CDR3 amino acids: CSVGTGAGSTEAFF. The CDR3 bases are TGCAGCGTCGGGACAGGGGCGGGGAGCACTGAAGCTTTCTTT.

Written as DNA, the CDR3 is TGTGCCAGTAGCCCCGGGGGGGGTGAGCAGTTCTTC. Protein product: CASSPGGGEQFF. The gene calls are TRBV19 and TRBJ2-1, with 8 nucleotides matching TRBD2. The CDR3 spans 12 residues. Germline V lookup: CDR1 LNHDA, CDR2 SQIVND (reference sequence). V lost 6 bases to trimming and J lost 9 bases; unmatched junction nucleotides: 4.

The CDR3 here is CASSRSPQDTQYF. CDR3 bases: TGTGCCAGCAGCCGGAGTCCCCAAGATACGCAGTATTTT. The rearrangement uses TRBV5-5 and TRBJ2-3; D not certain. Trimming shortened V by 4 bases and J by 5 bases, and 11 bases separated the two germline ends. The germline gives CDR1 SGHKS, CDR2 YYEKEE (reference sequence). This CDR3 contains 13 residues.

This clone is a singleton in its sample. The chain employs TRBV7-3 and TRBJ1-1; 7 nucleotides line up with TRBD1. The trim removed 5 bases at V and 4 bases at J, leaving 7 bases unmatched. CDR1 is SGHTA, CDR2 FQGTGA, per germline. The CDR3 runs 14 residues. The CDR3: CASSATGKGTEAFF. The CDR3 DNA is TGTGCCAGCAGCGCGACAGGGAAGGGCACTGAAGCTTTCTTT. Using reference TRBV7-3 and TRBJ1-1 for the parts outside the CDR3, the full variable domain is GAGVSQTPSNKVTEKGKYVELRCDPISGHTALYWYRQSLGQGPEFLIYFQGTGAADDSGLPNDRFFAVRPEGSVSTLKIQRTERGDSAVYLCASSATGKGTEAFFGQGTRLTVV.

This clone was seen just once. The CDR3 bases are TGCGCCAGCAGTGTTACTTCCGGCGAGCAGTACTTC. Translating it yields CASSVTSGEQYF. This chain connects TRBV10-1 to TRBJ2-7; no firm D call. CDR1 is WNHNN and CDR2 is SYGVQD in the germline V gene (reference sequence). Trimming removed 4 bases from V and 6 bases from J, with 10 bases in between. This CDR3 region has 12 residues.

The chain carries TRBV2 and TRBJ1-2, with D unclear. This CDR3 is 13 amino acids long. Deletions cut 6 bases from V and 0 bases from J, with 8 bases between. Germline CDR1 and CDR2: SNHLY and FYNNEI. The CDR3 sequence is CASRPATNYGYTF. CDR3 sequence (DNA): TGTGCCAGCAGGCCAGCGACTAACTATGGCTACACCTTC.

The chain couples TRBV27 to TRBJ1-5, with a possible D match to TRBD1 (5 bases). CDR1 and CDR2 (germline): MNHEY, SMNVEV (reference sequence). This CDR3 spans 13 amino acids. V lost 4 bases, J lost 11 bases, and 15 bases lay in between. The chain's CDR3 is CASSYGGGRSQHF. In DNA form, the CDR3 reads TGTGCCAGCAGTTATGGGGGGGGGAGGTCCCAGCATTTT.

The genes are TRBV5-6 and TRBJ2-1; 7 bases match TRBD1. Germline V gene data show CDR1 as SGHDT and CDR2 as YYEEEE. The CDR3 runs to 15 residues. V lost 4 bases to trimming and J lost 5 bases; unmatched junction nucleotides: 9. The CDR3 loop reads CASSHRQGGHNEQFF. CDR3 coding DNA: TGTGCCAGCAGCCATAGACAGGGCGGCCACAATGAGCAGTTCTTC.

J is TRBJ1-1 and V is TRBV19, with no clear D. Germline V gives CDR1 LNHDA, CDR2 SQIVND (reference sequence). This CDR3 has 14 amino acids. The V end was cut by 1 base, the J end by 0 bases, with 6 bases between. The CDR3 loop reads CASSIAVMNTEAFF. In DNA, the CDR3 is TGTGCCAGTAGTATAGCGGTTATGAACACTGAAGCTTTCTTT.

The CDR3 bases are TGTGCCAGCAGCTTAGATGGCATCTGTTATGGCTACACCTTC. Encoded protein: CASSLDGICYGYTF. V usage is TRBV11-3 and J usage is TRBJ1-2, with unresolved D. Trimming stripped 0 bases from V and 5 bases from J, with 10 bases between. Germline-derived CDR1 and CDR2 are SGHNT and YENEEA. This CDR3 contains 14 residues. Full variable domain (missing parts from reference TRBV11-3 and TRBJ1-2): EAGVVQSPRYKIIEKKQPVAFWCNPISGHNTLYWYLQNLGQGPELLIRYENEEAVDDSQLPKDRFSAERLKGVDSTLKIQPAELGDSAVYLCASSLDGICYGYTFGSGTRLTVV.

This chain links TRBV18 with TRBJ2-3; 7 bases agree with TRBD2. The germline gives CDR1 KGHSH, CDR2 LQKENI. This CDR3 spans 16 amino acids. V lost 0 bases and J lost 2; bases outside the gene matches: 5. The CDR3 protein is CASSPPVGRSTDTQYF. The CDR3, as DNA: TGTGCCAGCTCACCACCGGTCGGGAGGTCCACAGATACGCAGTATTTT.

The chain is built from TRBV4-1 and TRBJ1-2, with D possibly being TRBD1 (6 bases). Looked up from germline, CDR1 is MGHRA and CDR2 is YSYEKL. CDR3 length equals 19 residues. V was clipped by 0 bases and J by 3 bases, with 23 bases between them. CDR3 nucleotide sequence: TGCGCCAGCAGCCAAGAAATCGGGGGCAGGGTCTCCCTGGACTATGGCTACACCTTC. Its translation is CASSQEIGGRVSLDYGYTF.

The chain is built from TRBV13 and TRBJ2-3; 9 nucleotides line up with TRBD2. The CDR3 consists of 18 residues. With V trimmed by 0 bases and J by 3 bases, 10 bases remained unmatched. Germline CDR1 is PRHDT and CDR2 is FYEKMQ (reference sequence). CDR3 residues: CASSLGSSGTLRTDTQYF. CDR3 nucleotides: TGTGCCAGCAGCTTAGGTTCTAGCGGGACCCTCCGAACAGATACGCAGTATTTT.

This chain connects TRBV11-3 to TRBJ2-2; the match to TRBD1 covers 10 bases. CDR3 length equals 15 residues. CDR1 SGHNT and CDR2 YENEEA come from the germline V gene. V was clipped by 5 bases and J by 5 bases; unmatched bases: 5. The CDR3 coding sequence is TGTGCCAGCAGCGTCGACAGGGGGCTGACCGGGGAGCTGTTTTTT. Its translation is CASSVDRGLTGELFF.

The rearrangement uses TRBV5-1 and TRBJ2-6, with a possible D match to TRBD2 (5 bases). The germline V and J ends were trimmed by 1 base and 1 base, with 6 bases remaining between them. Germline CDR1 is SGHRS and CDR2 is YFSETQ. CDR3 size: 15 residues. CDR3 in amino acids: CASSLSGSGANVLTF. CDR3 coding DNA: TGCGCCAGCAGCTTGTCGGGGTCTGGGGCCAACGTCCTGACTTTC.

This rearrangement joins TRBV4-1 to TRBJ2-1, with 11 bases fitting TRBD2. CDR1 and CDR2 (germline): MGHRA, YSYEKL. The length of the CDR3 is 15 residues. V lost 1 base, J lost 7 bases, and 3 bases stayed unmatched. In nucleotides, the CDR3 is TGCGCCAGCAGCCAAGTAGCGGGAGGGCCGAATGAGCAGTTCTTC. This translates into CASSQVAGGPNEQFF.

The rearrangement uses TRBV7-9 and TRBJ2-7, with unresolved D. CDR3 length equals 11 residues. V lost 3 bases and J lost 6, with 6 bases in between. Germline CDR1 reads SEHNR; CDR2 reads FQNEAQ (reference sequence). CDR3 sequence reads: CASSFHSEQYF. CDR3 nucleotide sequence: TGTGCCAGCAGCTTCCACAGCGAGCAGTACTTC.

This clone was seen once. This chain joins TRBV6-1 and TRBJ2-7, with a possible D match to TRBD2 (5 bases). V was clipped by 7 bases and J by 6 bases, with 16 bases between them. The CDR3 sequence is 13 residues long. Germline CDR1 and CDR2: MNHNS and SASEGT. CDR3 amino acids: CASNLGRNGEQYF. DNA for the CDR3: TGTGCCAGCAATCTAGGGAGAAACGGCGAGCAGTACTTC.